These T cell receptor beta chains were read from a single sample in a study of blood T cell repertoires in COVID-19. Profiled with immunoSEQ multiplex PCR; TCRdb holds only in-frame clones, not every one. The table has some 240,000 clones, about 90% seen once; the top ten hold around 3.1%. Material: PBMCs or T cells enriched from blood (not recorded which). The origin of the receptors is a middle-aged woman who had been exposed to COVID-19. The CDR3 runs from the conserved cysteine through the conserved F or W. Clone sizes are given selectively: once, few, many, or a class where the clone is expanded.

. TRBV5-1 CASSRDSGYEQYF
. TRBV30 CAWIPLGEVYGYTF
. TRBV5-1 CASSLVGGSYGYTF
. TRBV9 CASSPLARGPDTQYF
few TRBV5-4 CASSLTGDGSSSTDTQYF
. TRBV5-8 CASSAAGLAKNIQYF
. TRBV4-1 CASSPHRPGQGKDGYTF
. TRBV13 CASSLGQGPRTREDTQYF
. TRBV6-5 CASSTGTGGQAQYF
few TRBV30 CAWSLSRVNYGYTF
once TRBV7-3 CASSPDRGSEAFF
. TRBV30 CAWGKRAGSSSYNSPLHF
. TRBV18 CASSPDRDTDTQYF
. TRBV11-2 CASSLETAGGSTDTQYF
. TRBV30 CAYAPEATSTDTQYF
once TRBV5-4 CASSSAGDRGKETQYF
. TRBV2 CASKLAGGIETQYF
. TRBV27 CASSPLGAENTEAFF
. TRBV3-1/TRBV3-2 CASRLLAGGTGELFF
. TRBV4-2 CASSWIIGGTEAFF
. TRBV4-3 CASSQDLQLNTEAFF
. TRBV12-3/TRBV12-4 CASSGGGDTQYF
. TRBV6-2/TRBV6-3 CASSYPVNTEAFF
once TRBV6-1 CASSEDGWDGGAPSEQYF
. TRBV6-5 CASREGRLTDTQYF
. TRBV12-3/TRBV12-4 CASRPLDRYGYTF
. TRBV3-1/TRBV3-2 CASRETWNTEAFF
. TRBV6-5 CASSFLLTGLPGELFF
once TRBV7-8 CASSLKRRLDTEAFF